This TCR beta chain comes out of a study of Graves' ophthalmopathy and Graves' hyperthyroidism (dated by TCRdb to the late 2010s). About the full investigation: Peripheral blood samples were taken at the time of initial diagnosis, before any treatment was given. To explore V-J signatures distinguishing ophthalmopathy from hyperthyroidism, a discovery set of roughly 98 patients (roughly 45 ophthalmopathy, about 57 stable hyperthyroidism) was enrolled. For independent validation, a separate cohort was made up of fewer than 20 hyperthyroidism patients plus 17 patients who later progressed from hyperthyroidism to ophthalmopathy. The study used signatures of the TCR beta repertoire to tell Graves' ophthalmopathy apart from Graves' hyperthyroidism and to predict which patients would progress to ophthalmopathy. The 90 to 100 discovery patients were randomly split 7:3 into training and test sets. T-cell repertoires of thyroid tissue and blood were compared in about 6 hyperthyroidism patients. In total, approximately 130 blood samples were TCR-sequenced: approximately 42 ophthalmopathy, some 75 hyperthyroidism and roughly 17 hyperthyroidism-to-ophthalmopathy patients. Following sampling, methimazole starting at 30 mg daily was administered to hyperthyroidism patients, and high-dose intravenous methylprednisolone was administered to ophthalmopathy patients. What the study reported, not specific to this receptor: No statistical method was used to predetermine the sample size, and group allocation was not hidden from the investigators. Among expanded thyroid clonotypes with frequency above 0.001, most also showed up in blood, which suggests that blood repertoires may reflect the thyroid immune response. In validation, the model predicted ophthalmopathy progression with about 70% sensitivity and 72.22% specificity; about a dozen predicted patients were CT-confirmed with GO in a median of around 6.5 months. In cross-validation, the 13-signature model distinguished ophthalmopathy from stable hyperthyroidism with around 86% sensitivity and 81% to 82% specificity, while in the test set the corresponding values were about 79% and 69%.

From a lookup of the germline V gene, CDR1 and CDR2 are SNHLY and FYNNEI. The CDR3 goes from the cysteine to the phenylalanine over 17 residues. The kept DNA is CDR3 alone, 51 bases in frame from the first base. The germline V and J ends show losses of 4 bases and 0 bases respectively, and no gene match explains 9 bases of the junction. TCR beta CDR3 regions were amplified from RNA transcripts for repertoire sequencing. A first-round RT-PCR used HTBI primers with the Qiagen OneStep RT-PCR kit, followed by a second-round multiplex PCR, size selection and purification. The libraries underwent paired-end sequencing with 100 bp reads on an Illumina HiSeq2000. On the study's bioinformatics: SOAPnuke was used to process the reads, throwing out any read that had adapters, had uncalled bases, had a mean Phred below 15, or lacked an exact constant-primer or identifier match. High-quality paired reads were merged with COPE v1.2.5. Each unique nucleotide sequence was treated as a clonotype, and MiTCR v1.1 was used to align the clonotypes to the IMGT TRB V, D and J references. The analysis was limited to V-J combinations with a frequency above 0.0001, which together covered 98% to 99.2% of repertoires. For each V-J combination, a TCR clonal expansion and chaos score was defined as the ratio of F50 clonal expansion to chaos observed in the TCRdist matrix. Welch's t-statistics and random forest were used to reduce the features to 10 to 15 V-J combinations, which were then used as input to a naive Bayes classifier. The Morisita-Horn index was used to measure how similar the thyroid and blood repertoires were. TCRdb cleaned the public reads at Q25 with fastp, built clones with MiXCR and kept in-frame beta chains. Every CDR3 protein is listed once, alongside the most common genes and DNA of its rows. The authors' filters were not applied to this entry. Across this sample there are over 150,000 distinct CDR3 sequences, with less than 45% seen only once. The ten largest account for about 5.8% of the sample.

Comment on this clonotype: Its antigen has not been determined. Base qualities are not provided; no much larger clone lies one nucleotide away.

The ophthalmopathy patients had moderately to severely active disease, with a Clinical Activity Score of 3 or higher, a NOSPECS grade of 4 or higher, and a disease duration of less than 3 months. Anyone with other autoimmune diseases, uncontrolled infections, pregnancy or lactation was excluded from the study. Diagnosis relied on clinical symptoms, serum thyroxine, TRAb, thyroid ultrasound and orbital computed tomography. Ficoll-Paque density gradient centrifugation was used to isolate PBMCs from 8 to 10 ml of fresh peripheral blood. Trizol reagent was used to extract the total RNA, and its quality was then checked on an Agilent 2100 Bioanalyzer.

The V and J genes are TRBV2 and TRBJ1-5, with TRBD1 matching 7 junction bases. The source of this sequence is a middle-aged woman with Graves' ophthalmopathy. Donor details come from another sample of the same person, matched by shared clones. Sequencing was carried out using peripheral blood. In nucleotide form, the sequence is TGTGCCAGCAGTGGGGGACAGCTCCTCCCTAGCAATCAGCCCCAGCATTTT. Translated, it reads CASSGGQLLPSNQPQHF.